This T cell receptor beta chain was sequenced in a study of blood T cell repertoires in COVID-19. Overall study context: Collection of acute and convalescent COVID-19 samples took place in the United States, Italy and Spain.

Sequencing used immunoSEQ multiplex PCR; TCRdb keeps in-frame clones, though not all of them. Found here are roughly 120,000 clones, roughly 82% of them singletons; the top ten hold approximately 7.9%. Germline V lookup: CDR1 MRHNA, CDR2 SNTAGT. V was cut by 4 bases and J by 2 bases, with 15 bases left in between. The CDR3 loop spans 15 amino acids. Sequencing was carried out using peripheral blood. This chain links TRBV6-4 with TRBJ2-7, with TRBD1 as a possible D gene (6 bases). The clonotype comes from a woman of 80 years or more with active or convalescent COVID-19. Here the CDR3 DNA reads TGTGCCAGCAGTGGGCGACAGGCCGCTACCTACGAGCAGTACTTC. As protein: CASSGRQAATYEQYF.